The present T cell receptor beta chain was sequenced within a study of early T cells in non-severe SARS-CoV-2 infection. The overall study: Whole-blood bulk RNA, unsorted, was sequenced, and chains were unpaired.

General study points: Sequences matched to VDJdb favored anti-spike CD8 responses, while private and CD4 specificities were missed.

Each single cDNA molecule received a unique molecular identifier. TCRdb called the 5' RACE reads again in MiXCR, with one record for every CDR3 protein. The sample lists fewer than 100,000 distinct CDR3 sequences, less than 20% occurring once. Trimming pared 2 bases from V and 3 bases from J, leaving 4 bases between. The CDR3 is 13 residues long. In the case of this clonotype: Its target is unknown.

Material for sequencing was whole blood. This TCR was sampled from an adult who was a healthcare worker with PCR-confirmed SARS-CoV-2 infection or an uninfected control (not recorded which). V usage is TRBV12-3 or TRBV12-4 and J usage is TRBJ2-2; the D is unclear. CDR3 sequence reads: CASSLRDTGELFF. The CDR3 DNA sequence: TGTGCCAGCAGTTTAAGGGACACCGGGGAGCTGTTTTTT.